One and the same sample provided the 24 T cell receptor beta chains below, sequenced in a study of CXCR3-negative and CXCR3-positive naive CD8 T cells. The TRB libraries of cDNA were built by UMI-labeled 5' RACE. TCRdb re-called the 5' RACE reads; one entry per CDR3 protein, DNA not given. The sample table sets out over 100,000 distinct CDR3 sequences. What was sequenced was naive CXCR3- CD8+ T cells from blood. The sample's subset: CD45RO-CCR7+CD27+CD95- naive CD8+ T cells lacking CXCR3 (TNR3-). The receptor source for this set is a human donor in good health. Some clones in this sample may be carry-over from other donors' samples.

The chain employs TRBV5-5 and TRBJ2-7; TCRdb picks TRBD1, but there is no DNA to check that call. The germline V gene encodes CDR1 SGHKS and CDR2 YYEKEE (reference sequence). The CDR3 length is 15 residues. The CDR3 sequence is CASSEDRGSYYEQYF.

The chain has TRBV6-5 and TRBJ2-5; TCRdb's D gene call, TRBD2, goes unchecked for lack of DNA. The CDR3 covers 15 residues. CDR1 and CDR2 from the germline V gene are MNHEY and SVGAGI. The CDR3 loop reads CASRPSGGDQETQYF.

This sequence joins TRBV13 and TRBJ2-3; there is no DNA to check the TCRdb D call of TRBD2. CDR1 PRHDT and CDR2 FYEKMQ come from the germline V gene (reference sequence). The CDR3 is made up of 16 amino acids. The CDR3 here is CASSARGTRSTDTQYF.

CDR3 protein: CASSQVLTGGSNTEAFF. The chain recombines TRBV4-1 with TRBJ1-1; the TCRdb D gene call, TRBD1, has no DNA to confirm it. Germline CDR1 reads MGHRA; CDR2 reads YSYEKL. The CDR3 covers 17 residues.

V and J are TRBV12-3 or TRBV12-4 and TRBJ2-4; TCRdb lists TRBD2, though no DNA is available to test this call. The CDR3 loop spans 17 amino acids. CDR3 loop: CASSALRGALAKNIQYF.

V and J are TRBV2 and TRBJ2-3; no DNA is available, so the TRBD2 call from TCRdb remains unchecked. The CDR3 is 16 residues long. The germline V gene has CDR1 SNHLY and CDR2 FYNNEI. This chain's CDR3 is CASSEAGTRSTDTQYF.

The chain links TRBV6-5 to TRBJ2-3; TCRdb selects TRBD2, and the lack of DNA leaves this call unchecked. CDR3 length equals 16 residues. CDR1 and CDR2 (germline): MNHEY, SVGAGI. The CDR3 sequence is CASSLTSGGSWDTQYF.

This chain joins TRBV12-3 or TRBV12-4 and TRBJ2-1; the TRBD2 assignment by TCRdb is unverifiable without DNA. The CDR3 has 12 residues. The CDR3 spells CASSQGLAEQFF.

This chain uses TRBV29-1 with TRBJ1-1; no DNA is available, so the TRBD1 call from TCRdb remains unchecked. This CDR3 spans 12 amino acids. Germline values: CDR1 SQVTM, CDR2 ANQGSEA. The CDR3 sequence is CSAGGMNTEAFF. Supplemented by reference TRBV29-1 and TRBJ1-1, the full variable domain reads SAVISQKPSRDICQRGTSLTIQCQVDSQVTMMFWYRQQPGQSLTLIATANQGSEATYESGFVIDKFPISRPNLTFSTLTVSNMSPEDSSIYLCSAGGMNTEAFFGQGTRLTVV.

This rearrangement joins TRBV12-3 or TRBV12-4 to TRBJ2-1; TCRdb selects TRBD1, and the lack of DNA leaves this call unchecked. This CDR3 has 16 amino acids. CDR3 protein: CASSSSGGGWYNEQFF.

The chain is built from TRBV20-1 and TRBJ2-7; the D call from TCRdb, TRBD1, cannot be confirmed without DNA. Looked up from germline, CDR1 is DFQATT and CDR2 is SNEGSKA (reference sequence). CDR3 length: 13 residues. CDR3 loop: CSATTGTAYEQYF.

The V gene is TRBV5-1, the J gene TRBJ1-1; the D call from TCRdb, TRBD1, cannot be confirmed without DNA. CDR1 is SGHRS, CDR2 YFSETQ, per germline. The CDR3 is made up of 16 amino acids. The CDR3 loop reads CASSLAANPPRDEAFF.

This chain uses TRBV20-1 with TRBJ2-5. This CDR3 is 13 amino acids long. Germline V gives CDR1 DFQATT, CDR2 SNEGSKA (reference sequence). The CDR3 protein is CSASLGNQETQYF.

This CDR3 is CSVEEGTGAETQYF. This rearrangement joins TRBV29-1 to TRBJ2-5; absent DNA, TCRdb's TRBD1 call cannot be checked. The germline gives CDR1 SQVTM, CDR2 ANQGSEA. CDR3 size: 14 residues.

The rearrangement uses TRBV14 and TRBJ2-1; the D gene TCRdb calls, TRBD1, cannot be checked with no DNA. This CDR3 has 17 amino acids. In germline, CDR1 is SGHDN, CDR2 FVKESK. The CDR3 here is CASSQVGGRHPYNEQFF. The entire variable domain, with the rest obtained from reference TRBV14 and TRBJ2-1, is as follows: EAGVTQFPSHSVIEKGQTVTLRCDPISGHDNLYWYRRVMGKEIKFLLHFVKESKQDESGMPNNRFLAERTGGTYSTLKVQPAELEDSGVYFCASSQVGGRHPYNEQFFGPGTRLTVL.

The gene calls are TRBV5-1 and TRBJ2-5. This CDR3 is 14 amino acids long. CDR1 SGHRS and CDR2 YFSETQ come from the germline V gene. Here the CDR3 reads CASSLGTDQETQYF.

V and J are TRBV28 and TRBJ1-5; lacking DNA, the TRBD1 call made by TCRdb goes unchecked. The length of the CDR3 is 14 residues. Germline lookup yields CDR1 MDHEN and CDR2 SYDVKM. CDR3 protein: CASSPGEVNQPQHF.

This sequence joins TRBV19 and TRBJ1-2; with no DNA, the TCRdb D assignment of TRBD1 cannot be verified. The CDR3 length is 17 residues. Germline V gene data show CDR1 as LNHDA and CDR2 as SQIVND (reference sequence). CDR3 protein: CASSIDLLGDINYGYTF.

The J gene is TRBJ2-7, the V gene TRBV10-3; TCRdb designates TRBD1, a call that cannot be tested without DNA. This CDR3 comprises 16 residues. CDR1 ENHRY and CDR2 SYGVKD come from the germline V gene. The CDR3 here is CAISEQRGPDSYEQYF.

V usage is TRBV27 and J usage is TRBJ2-3; the D gene TCRdb calls, TRBD2, cannot be checked with no DNA. Germline assignment: CDR1 MNHEY and CDR2 SMNVEV (reference sequence). CDR3 length: 13 amino acids. CDR3 amino acids: CASSSLLGDTQYF.

This chain connects TRBV29-1 to TRBJ2-5; as DNA is missing, the TRBD1 call by TCRdb cannot be tested. The CDR3 spans 15 residues. From germline, CDR1 is SQVTM and CDR2 ANQGSEA. This chain's CDR3 is CSVVLRLDSEETQYF.

This chain uses TRBV15 with TRBJ2-3. Per germline, CDR1 LNHNV and CDR2 YYDKDF (reference sequence). The CDR3 is 15 residues long. CDR3 loop: CATSVQEASTDTQYF.

The V gene is TRBV5-1, the J gene TRBJ2-3; the TRBD2 assignment by TCRdb is unverifiable without DNA. The CDR3 contains 15 residues. Per the germline V gene, CDR1 is SGHRS and CDR2 is YFSETQ. Here the CDR3 reads CASSLLAADTDTQYF.

The chain has TRBV24-1 and TRBJ2-6; as DNA is missing, the TRBD1 call by TCRdb cannot be tested. Germline V gene sequence: CDR1 KGHDR, CDR2 SFDVKD. The CDR3 totals 21 residues. CDR3: CATSGNRDRGTHFSGANVLTF.